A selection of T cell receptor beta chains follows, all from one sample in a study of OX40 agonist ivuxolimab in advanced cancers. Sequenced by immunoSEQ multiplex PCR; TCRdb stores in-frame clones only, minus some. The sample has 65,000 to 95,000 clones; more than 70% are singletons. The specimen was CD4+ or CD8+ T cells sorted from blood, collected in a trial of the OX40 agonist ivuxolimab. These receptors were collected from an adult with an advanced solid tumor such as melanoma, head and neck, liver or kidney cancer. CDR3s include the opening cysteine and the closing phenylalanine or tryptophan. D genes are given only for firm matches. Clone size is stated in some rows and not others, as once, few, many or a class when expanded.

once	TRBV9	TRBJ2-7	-	TGTGCCAGTTCTGCGTGGGGGACGGGCAGCTCCTACGAGCAGTACTTC	CASSAWGTGSSYEQYF
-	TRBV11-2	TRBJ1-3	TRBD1	TGTGCCAGCAGCTTTGACAGGGTCTCTGGAAACACCATATATTTT	CASSFDRVSGNTIYF
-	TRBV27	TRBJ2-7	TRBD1	TGTGCCAGCACCCCCGGACAGGGGGCTTCGTACGAGCAGTACTTC	CASTPGQGASYEQYF
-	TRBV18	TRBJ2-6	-	TGTGCCAGCTCACCACCTCAGGGCCGGGCCTCTGGGGCCAACGTCCTGACTTTC	CASSPPQGRASGANVLTF
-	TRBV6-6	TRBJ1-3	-	TGTGCCAGCAGTTACGTGGGCGGCGGAAACACCATATATTTT	CASSYVGGGNTIYF
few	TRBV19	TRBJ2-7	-	TGTGCCAGTAGTCGAAGCGCGGGAAGCTCCTACGAGCAGTACTTC	CASSRSAGSSYEQYF
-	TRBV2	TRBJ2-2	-	TGTGCCAGCGCGGGACAAAACACCGGGGAGCTGTTTTTT	CASAGQNTGELFF
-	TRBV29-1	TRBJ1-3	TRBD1	TGCAGCGTTGCAGGGGGCGGATATACTGGAAACACCATATATTTT	CSVAGGGYTGNTIYF
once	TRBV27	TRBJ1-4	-	TGTGCCAGCAGTTCCAAGGCCATGGGGATCGGAGGCGAAAAACTGTTTTTT	CASSSKAMGIGGEKLFF
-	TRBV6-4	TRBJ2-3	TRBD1	TGTGCCAGCAGTGACAGGGGGCCTTCAGATACGCAGTATTTT	CASSDRGPSDTQYF
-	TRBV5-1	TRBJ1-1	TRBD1	TGCGCCAGCAGCTTTGTCAGGGGGGGCACTGAAGCTTTCTTT	CASSFVRGGTEAFF
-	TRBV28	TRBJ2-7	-	TGTGCCAGCAGTTCCCCACTCCCCTTCTACGAGCAGTACTTC	CASSSPLPFYEQYF
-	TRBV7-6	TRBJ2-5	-	TGTGCCAGCAGCTTAGGCAGACAAGAGACCCAGTACTTC	CASSLGRQETQYF
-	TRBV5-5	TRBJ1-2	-	TGTGCCAGCAGCGCCTCAGCATTCTATGGCTACACCTTC	CASSASAFYGYTF
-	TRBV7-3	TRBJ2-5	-	TGTGCCAGCAGCCGAGGGGGGGTCGAGACCCAGTACTTC	CASSRGGVETQYF
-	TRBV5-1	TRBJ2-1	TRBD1	TGCGCCAGCAGCGAACAGACAGGGGAGCAGTTCTTC	CASSEQTGEQFF
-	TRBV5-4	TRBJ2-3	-	TGTGCCAGCAGCTTCTCGTTCACAGATACGCAGTATTTT	CASSFSFTDTQYF
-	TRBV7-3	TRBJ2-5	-	TGTGCCAGCAGCGCCCCAAGAGAGACCCAGTACTTC	CASSAPRETQYF
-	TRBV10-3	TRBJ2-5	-	TGTGCCATCAGTGAGTCGAGGTCAGGCGGGGTCGTCGGGACCCAGTACTTC	CAISESRSGGVVGTQYF
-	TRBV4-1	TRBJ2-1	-	TGCGCCAGCAGCCAAGGGGAGGTACTGGGGACTGATTCTTATGAGCAGTTCTTC	CASSQGEVLGTDSYEQFF
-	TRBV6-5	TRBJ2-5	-	TGTGCCAGCAGTTACAGGGGGGGGCTGGGAGAGACCCAGTACTTC	CASSYRGGLGETQYF
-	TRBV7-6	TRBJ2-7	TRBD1	TGTGCCAGCAGCCCGCAGGGGACAGGAAAGCAGTACTTC	CASSPQGTGKQYF
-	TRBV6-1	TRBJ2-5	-	TGTGCCAGCAGTGAAGTACCAGCTTCGCAAGAGACCCAGTACTTC	CASSEVPASQETQYF
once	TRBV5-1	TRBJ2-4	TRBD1	TGCGCCAGCAGCCCGAGGACAGGTCTAGCCAAAAACATTCAGTACTTC	CASSPRTGLAKNIQYF
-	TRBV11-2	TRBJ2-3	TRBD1	TGTGCCAGCAGCTTGGACAGGTTCGATACGCAGTATTTT	CASSLDRFDTQYF
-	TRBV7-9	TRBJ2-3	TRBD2	TGTGCCAGCAGCTTAGAGCGGGGGGCCGGCTCAGATACGCAGTATTTT	CASSLERGAGSDTQYF
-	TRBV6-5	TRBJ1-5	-	TGTGCCAGCAGCTCTGGACCCCATCAGCCCCAGCATTTT	CASSSGPHQPQHF
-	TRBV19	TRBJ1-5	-	TGTGCCAGTAGTATAGCACGGGCCGGGGTTGGACAGCCCCAGCATTTT	CASSIARAGVGQPQHF
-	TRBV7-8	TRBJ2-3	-	TGTGCCAGCAAAACGGGCCCCAGCACAGATACGCAGTATTTT	CASKTGPSTDTQYF
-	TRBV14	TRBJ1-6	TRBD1	TGTGCCAGCAGCCAAGGACAGGGAGTTCTTTCACCCCTCCACTTT	CASSQGQGVLSPLHF
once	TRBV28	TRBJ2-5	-	TGTGCCAGCAGTTTAGTCAGAGAGACCCAGTACTTC	CASSLVRETQYF
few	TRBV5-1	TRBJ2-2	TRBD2	TGCGCCAGCAGCGGACTAGCGGGAGAGAAGCTGTTTTTT	CASSGLAGEKLFF
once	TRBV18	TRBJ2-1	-	TGTGCCAGCTCACCAGCGAGGGGTTTCTACAATGAGCAGTTCTTC	CASSPARGFYNEQFF
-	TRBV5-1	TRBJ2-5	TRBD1	TGCGCCAGCAGCCTGGGACAGGGTTTCAGTCAGGGGGAGACCCAGTACTTC	CASSLGQGFSQGETQYF
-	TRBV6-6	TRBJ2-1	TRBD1	TGTGCCAGCAGTTGGGGGGACAGGTACAATGAGCAGTTCTTC	CASSWGDRYNEQFF
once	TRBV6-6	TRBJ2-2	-	TGTGCCAGCACCAAAGGGAACACCGGGGAGCTGTTTTTT	CASTKGNTGELFF
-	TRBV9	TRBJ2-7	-	TGTGCCAGCAGCCTCCGGGACACAAGCTACGAGCAGTACTTC	CASSLRDTSYEQYF
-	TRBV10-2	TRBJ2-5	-	TGCGCCAGCAGCGCGGGGAGAGAGACCCAGTACTTC	CASSAGRETQYF
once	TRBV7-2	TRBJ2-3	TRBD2	TGTGCCAGCAGCTTAACGGGAGGGGCAGATACGCAGTATTTT	CASSLTGGADTQYF
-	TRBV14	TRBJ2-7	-	TGTGCCAGCAGCCGCACAGGGCTGCGGGCCTACGAGCAGTACTTC	CASSRTGLRAYEQYF
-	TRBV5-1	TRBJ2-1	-	TGCGCCAGCAGCTTGGGACAGGTTGATGGGTGGAAGTTCTTC	CASSLGQVDGWKFF
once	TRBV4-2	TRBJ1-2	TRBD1	TGTGCCAGCAGCCAAGAACCGGGACAGGACTATGGCTACACCTTC	CASSQEPGQDYGYTF
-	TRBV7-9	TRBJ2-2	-	TGTGCCAGCAGCTCTGGGAAACAGGGTAACACCGGGGAGCTGTTTTTT	CASSSGKQGNTGELFF
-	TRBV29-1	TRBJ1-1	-	TGCAGCGCAGGCATCAAGAACACTGAAGCTTTCTTT	CSAGIKNTEAFF
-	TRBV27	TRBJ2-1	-	TGTGCCACCCGGTGGAATCGGGATTTCTACAATGAGCAGTTCTTC	CATRWNRDFYNEQFF
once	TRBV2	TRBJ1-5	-	TGTGCCAGCAGCGTTAGGGGGTTGGGTCAGCCCCAGCATTTT	CASSVRGLGQPQHF
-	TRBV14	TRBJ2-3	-	TGTGCCAGCAGCCACAGGGTAAACACAGATACGCAGTATTTT	CASSHRVNTDTQYF
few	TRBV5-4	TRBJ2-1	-	TGTGCCAGCAGCCCCGCCCCTAGCGAGGACTACAATGAGCAGTTCTTC	CASSPAPSEDYNEQFF
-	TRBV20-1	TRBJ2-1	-	TGCAGTGCTAGTACCCGAAATGAGCAGTTCTTC	CSASTRNEQFF
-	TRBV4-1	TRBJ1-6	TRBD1	TGCGCCAGCAGCCAAGACGTGGGACAGGGGGCGAGTTCACCCCTCCACTTT	CASSQDVGQGASSPLHF
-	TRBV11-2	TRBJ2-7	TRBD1	TGTGCCAGCAGTCCTGCCGGGACAGTACATTACGAGCAGTACTTC	CASSPAGTVHYEQYF
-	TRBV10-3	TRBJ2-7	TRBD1	TGTGCCATCAGCGGACAGGAAACATACGAGCAGTACTTC	CAISGQETYEQYF
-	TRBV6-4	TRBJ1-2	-	TGTGCCAGCAGCCCGACCCGGGGTGCCTATGGCTACACCTTC	CASSPTRGAYGYTF